This paragraph covers one T cell receptor (beta chain) sequence. The V segment lost 1 base and the J segment 4 bases; nucleotides outside the gene matches: 3. Germline V gene data show CDR1 as SQVTM and CDR2 as ANQGSEA. The CDR3 runs 13 residues. This sample is drawn from a study of blood T cell repertoires in COVID-19. The assay was immunoSEQ multiplex PCR, and TCRdb's table has in-frame clones only and misses some. The table records approximately 100,000 clones, about 90% of them present only once. The chain links TRBV29-1 to TRBJ2-7; 8 bases map to TRBD2. Sequencing used peripheral blood. The TCR was taken from a man between 50 and 59 years old with acute or convalescent COVID-19. CDR3 region: CSVEGLAGYEQYF. The CDR3 DNA reads as TGCAGCGTTGAAGGTCTAGCGGGTTACGAGCAGTACTTC.